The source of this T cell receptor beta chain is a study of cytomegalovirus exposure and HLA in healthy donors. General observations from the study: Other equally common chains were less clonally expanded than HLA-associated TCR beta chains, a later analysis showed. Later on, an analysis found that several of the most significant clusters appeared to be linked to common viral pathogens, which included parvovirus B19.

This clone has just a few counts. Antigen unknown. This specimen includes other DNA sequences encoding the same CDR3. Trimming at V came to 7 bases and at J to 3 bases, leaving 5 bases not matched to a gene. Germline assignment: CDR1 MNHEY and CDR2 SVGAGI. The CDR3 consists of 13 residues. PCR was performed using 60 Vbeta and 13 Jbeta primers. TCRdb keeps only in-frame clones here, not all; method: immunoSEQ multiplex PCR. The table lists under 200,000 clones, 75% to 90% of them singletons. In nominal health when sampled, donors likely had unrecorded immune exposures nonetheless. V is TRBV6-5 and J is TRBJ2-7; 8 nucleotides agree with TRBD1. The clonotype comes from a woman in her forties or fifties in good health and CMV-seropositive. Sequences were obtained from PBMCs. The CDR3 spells CASTYGQGYEQYF. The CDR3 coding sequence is TGTGCCAGCACCTATGGACAGGGCTACGAGCAGTACTTC.